This TCR beta chain comes out of a study of T cells after yellow fever vaccination. The V gene lost 4 bases and the J gene lost 8 bases, with 17 bases spanning the gap. Germline V gene lookup returns CDR1 MNHEY and CDR2 SVGEGT. This CDR3 has 14 residues. Template-switching 5'RACE yielded the TCR cDNA; a universal primer site and UMIs were added in the process. TCRdb processed the 5' RACE reads anew with MiXCR; each CDR3 protein has one entry. Of about 320,000 distinct CDR3 sequences in the sample, roughly 10% were seen once. The table lists this clonotype with a few counts. The chain carries TRBV6-2 or TRBV6-3 and TRBJ1-2, with unresolved D. The sample was CD4+ T cells sorted from PBMCs, taken 45 days after the yellow fever booster vaccination. This receptor was identified in a man aged 18 to 29 who received the YFV17D yellow fever vaccine. This chain's CDR3 is CASSSPTLYNGYTF. CDR3 bases: TGTGCCAGCAGTTCGCCTACCTTATATAACGGCTACACCTTC.